The 31 T cell receptor beta chains below come from one sample, sequenced in a study of CD8+ T cells in alopecia areata. Sequencing used cDNA as its template, made by extracting RNA and reverse transcribing it. Assay used: immunoSEQ multiplex PCR; TCRdb lists only in-frame clones, some missing. The table records 150,000 to 180,000 clones, about 51% of them present only once. The source material was CD8+ T cells sorted from blood, sampled at week 0. Source of these receptors: a human donor with alopecia areata.

The table lists this clone with a few counts. The genes are TRBV10-3 and TRBJ2-3; 7 bases match TRBD1. Germline CDR1 ENHRY, CDR2 SYGVKD. The V and J ends lost 4 bases and 5 bases, in that order; junction bases with no gene match: 6. The CDR3 is 14 amino acids. CDR3 residues: CAISVQGKGDTQYF. The CDR3 nucleotides read TGTGCCATCAGTGTACAGGGGAAAGGAGATACGCAGTATTTT.

This clone showed up just a few times. The chain has TRBV13 and TRBJ2-1; 14 bases align to TRBD2. Trimming cost V 4 bases and J 8 bases; bases outside gene matches: 4. Per the germline V gene, CDR1 is PRHDT and CDR2 is FYEKMQ (reference sequence). There are 15 residues in the CDR3. CDR3 loop: CASSSRLAGGHEQFF. The CDR3 nucleotides read TGTGCCAGCAGCTCCCGACTAGCGGGGGGGCATGAGCAGTTCTTC.

The chain uses TRBV30 and TRBJ1-6, with 9 bases aligning to TRBD1. This CDR3 spans 14 amino acids. V dropped 3 bases and J dropped 7; count of bases not matched to a gene: 4. Germline lookup yields CDR1 GTSNPN and CDR2 SVGIG (reference sequence). The DNA for the CDR3 is TGTGCCTGGAGCCCCGGGACAGGGAATTCACCCCTCCACTTT. It yields the protein CAWSPGTGNSPLHF.

This clone was counted between two and nine times. The V and J genes are TRBV11-2 and TRBJ2-1; perhaps TRBD1 as D (5 bases). V lost 5 bases to trimming and J lost 9 bases, with 8 bases between them. Germline V lookup: CDR1 SGHAT, CDR2 FQNNGV. There are 11 residues in the CDR3. The DNA of the CDR3 is TGTGCCAGCAGCCCAGGGCCTGAGCAGTTCTTC. This sequence encodes CASSPGPEQFF. The whole variable domain, filled in from reference TRBV11-2 and TRBJ2-1, reads EAGVAQSPRYKIIEKRQSVAFWCNPISGHATLYWYQQILGQGPKLLIQFQNNGVVDDSQLPKDRFSAERLKGVDSTLKIQPAKLEDSAVYLCASSPGPEQFFGPGTRLTVL.

This clone is medium-sized by share. V gene TRBV6-1 combines with J gene TRBJ1-6; D gene unclear. The CDR3 is 15 residues long. V was cut by 2 bases and J by 5 bases, with 10 bases left in between. Looked up from germline, CDR1 is MNHNS and CDR2 is SASEGT. DNA of the CDR3: TGTGCCAGCAGTGAACTGGACGGAGATAATTCACCCCTCCACTTT. As protein: CASSELDGDNSPLHF.

The rearrangement joins TRBV12-5 to TRBJ2-5; the D gene is possibly TRBD1 (5 bases). V was shortened by 5 bases and J by 2 bases, with 6 bases between the two germline ends. Germline CDR1 reads LGHNT; CDR2 reads FRNRAP. This CDR3 region has 12 residues. The CDR3 DNA is TGTGCTAGTGGTGACAGACAAGAGACCCAGTACTTC. Protein: CASGDRQETQYF.

The sample holds a few counts of this clone. The sample holds other DNA sequences that translate to the same CDR3. J is TRBJ2-1 and V is TRBV19; D is perhaps TRBD2 (5 bases). Germline V gene lookup returns CDR1 LNHDA and CDR2 SQIVND (reference sequence). The CDR3 has 13 residues. The germline V and J ends were trimmed by 1 base and 6 bases, with 7 bases remaining between them. The CDR3 sequence is CASSIGTPNEQFF. CDR3 sequence (DNA): TGTGCCAGTAGTATAGGGACTCCCAATGAGCAGTTCTTC.

The CDR3 reads CSVEPQLGNEQFF. In DNA, the CDR3 is TGCAGCGTTGAGCCCCAGCTGGGTAATGAGCAGTTCTTC. V gene TRBV29-1 combines with J gene TRBJ2-1, with no clear D. This CDR3 comprises 13 residues. The germline V and J ends were trimmed by 3 bases and 7 bases, with 13 bases remaining between them. The germline gives CDR1 SQVTM, CDR2 ANQGSEA.

The chain is built from TRBV10-3 and TRBJ1-5; possible D gene TRBD1, 5 bases. Germline CDR1 and CDR2: ENHRY and SYGVKD. Deletions cut 3 bases from V and 6 bases from J, with 12 bases between. This CDR3 is 14 amino acids long. The CDR3 here is CAISDAREGQPQHF. Here the CDR3 DNA reads TGTGCCATCAGTGATGCCAGGGAGGGTCAGCCCCAGCATTTT.

CDR3: CATSRDEGTVQYEQYF. The CDR3 DNA is TGTGCCACCAGCAGAGATGAAGGGACAGTTCAATACGAGCAGTACTTC. The chain has TRBV15 and TRBJ2-7; TRBD1 matches 7 bases. This CDR3 spans 16 amino acids. In germline, CDR1 is LNHNV, CDR2 YYDKDF (reference sequence). Trimming at V came to 0 bases and at J to 4 bases, leaving 9 bases not matched to a gene.

In the case of this clone: A junction end diverges from the germline sequence, so it may reflect a read error. The identical CDR3 is also encoded by other nucleotide sequences in the sample. The rearrangement links TRBV9 to TRBJ2-1, with no clear D. CDR3 length: 12 amino acids. Germline CDR1 is SGDLS and CDR2 is YYNGEE. The CDR3 DNA is TGCGCCAGCAGCGTAAACCCTAATGAGCAGTTCTTC. This gives the protein CASSVNPNEQFF.

The CDR3 here is CSVADVGYPEAFF. The CDR3 DNA follows: TGCAGCGTGGCTGATGTGGGTTACCCTGAAGCTTTCTTT. The chain joins TRBV29-1 to TRBJ1-1; D is uncertain. The germline V and J ends were trimmed by 6 bases and 6 bases, with 17 bases remaining between them. Germline V gene sequence: CDR1 SQVTM, CDR2 ANQGSEA. The CDR3 extends over 13 amino acids.

V is TRBV30 and J is TRBJ2-2; a possible D gene is TRBD2 (5 bases). The V and J ends lost 3 bases and 0 bases respectively, with 8 bases between them. Germline V lookup: CDR1 GTSNPN, CDR2 SVGIG (reference sequence). CDR3 size: 14 residues. The CDR3 loop is CAWRGSANTGELFF. The CDR3 nucleotides are TGTGCCTGGAGGGGGAGTGCGAACACCGGGGAGCTGTTTTTT.

This clone has a handful of counts. The chain carries TRBV10-3 and TRBJ2-7; D might be TRBD2 (6 bases). V was trimmed by 10 bases and J by 0 bases, leaving 13 bases between them. Germline values: CDR1 ENHRY, CDR2 SYGVKD. The CDR3 runs 13 residues. This chain's CDR3 is CATGGMSSYEQYF. CDR3 DNA: TGTGCCACCGGGGGTATGAGCTCCTACGAGCAGTACTTC.

This sequence joins TRBV7-9 and TRBJ1-1, with D perhaps matching TRBD1 (5 bases). The V gene's germline CDR1 is SEHNR and CDR2 FQNEAQ (reference sequence). V lost 1 base to trimming and J lost 5 bases, with 8 bases between them. This CDR3 is 13 amino acids long. The DNA for the CDR3 is TGTGCCAGCAGCTTAGAAGGGGCGACTGAAGCTTTCTTT. Its protein is CASSLEGATEAFF. Together with reference TRBV7-9 and TRBJ1-1, the CDR3 gives the full variable domain: DTGVSQNPRHKITKRGQNVTFRCDPISEHNRLYWYRQTLGQGPEFLTYFQNEAQLEKSRLLSDRFSAERPKGSFSTLEIQRTEQGDSAMYLCASSLEGATEAFFGQGTRLTVV.

This clone was observed a few times. In DNA, the CDR3 is TGTGCCAGCAGCCCCCTGGGAGATACGCAGTATTTT. Amino acids: CASSPLGDTQYF. The V call is TRBV13, the J call TRBJ2-3; D gene unclear. V was pared by 5 bases and J by 5 bases, with 8 bases between. The CDR3 sequence is 12 residues long. Germline-derived CDR1 and CDR2 are PRHDT and FYEKMQ (reference sequence).

This chain connects TRBV30 to TRBJ2-2, with D maybe TRBD1 (7 bases). Per germline, CDR1 GTSNPN and CDR2 SVGIG (reference sequence). V lost 4 bases, J lost 7 bases, and 13 bases lay in between. The CDR3 sequence is 13 residues long. This CDR3 is CAWNPGGIGELFF. The CDR3 region has the DNA TGTGCCTGGAACCCAGGGGGGATCGGGGAGCTGTTTTTT.

This chain connects TRBV5-1 to TRBJ1-1; a possible D gene is TRBD1 (6 bases). The germline gives CDR1 SGHRS, CDR2 YFSETQ. The length of the CDR3 is 12 residues. V was cut by 2 bases and J by 7 bases, with 9 bases left in between. CDR3 DNA sequence: TGCGCCAGCAGCTTAGGGGGAGATGAAGCTTTCTTT. Its translation is CASSLGGDEAFF.

The rearrangement uses TRBV6-1 and TRBJ1-5; a weak D match, TRBD1 (5 bases). Germline V gene data show CDR1 as MNHNS and CDR2 as SASEGT. CDR3 size: 13 residues. The ends were cut back, 3 bases at V and 6 bases at J, with 9 bases in the middle. CDR3 bases: TGTGCCAGCAGTGATGGGGCGGTTCAGCCCCAGCATTTT. Translating gives CASSDGAVQPQHF.

The V and J genes are TRBV7-3 and TRBJ1-1, with 8 positions matching TRBD1. Trimming at V came to 4 bases and at J to 1 base, leaving 2 bases not matched to a gene. CDR1 is SGHTA and CDR2 is FQGTGA in the germline V gene. CDR3 length: 14 residues. CDR3 nucleotide sequence: TGTGCCAGCAGCTCCGGGACAGGGAACACTGAAGCTTTCTTT. Translated, it gives CASSSGTGNTEAFF.

In its sample, this clone was seen a few times. This chain uses TRBV5-6 with TRBJ1-1; D is unclear. Germline CDR1 SGHDT, CDR2 YYEEEE. V shed 4 bases and J shed 1 base, with 14 bases lying between them. CDR3 size: 15 residues. The CDR3 region is CASSRASLRNTEAFF. The DNA of the CDR3 is TGTGCCAGCAGCCGCGCCAGTCTACGGAACACTGAAGCTTTCTTT.

The CDR3 region is CASSSNFDRGPGEQYF. The CDR3 region has the DNA TGTGCCAGCAGCTCCAACTTTGACAGGGGGCCTGGCGAGCAGTACTTC. The chain couples TRBV5-6 to TRBJ2-7; 10 nucleotides line up with TRBD1. Germline V gives CDR1 SGHDT, CDR2 YYEEEE. J was trimmed by 6 bases and V by 3 bases; bases with no gene match: 12. CDR3 length: 16 amino acids.

The chain is built from TRBV30 and TRBJ1-3; maybe TRBD1 (6 bases). Trimming cost V 3 bases and J 8 bases, with 20 bases left between them. Per germline, CDR1 GTSNPN and CDR2 SVGIG (reference sequence). This CDR3 has 15 residues. The chain's CDR3 is CAWSGLSDSPYTIYF. CDR3 nucleotides: TGTGCCTGGAGCGGGCTCTCGGACAGCCCTTACACCATATATTTT.

The CDR3 DNA follows: TGTGCCAGCAGCGTAGATGGGAGGGGGCTATCCGAGCAGTACTTC. It is translated as CASSVDGRGLSEQYF. The rearrangement links TRBV9 to TRBJ2-7; either TRBD1 or TRBD2 may supply D (7 bases each). Germline V gene lookup returns CDR1 SGDLS and CDR2 YYNGEE. V gave up 0 bases and J gave up 6 bases, with 16 bases separating them. The CDR3 is 15 amino acids.

This clone was detected a few times. This chain connects TRBV29-1 to TRBJ1-2; D unresolved. This CDR3 comprises 12 residues. Germline V lookup: CDR1 SQVTM, CDR2 ANQGSEA. V was pared by 5 bases and J by 0 bases, with 7 bases between. CDR3 nucleotide sequence: TGCAGCGTTCCGAGGGCTAACTATGGCTACACCTTC. This codes for CSVPRANYGYTF.

This clone was observed a few times. The chain carries TRBV14 and TRBJ2-4; D uncertain. The germline V gene encodes CDR1 SGHDN and CDR2 FVKESK. With 1 base removed from V and 2 bases from J, the gap between germline ends came to 6 bases. The CDR3 consists of 14 residues. DNA of the CDR3: TGTGCCAGCAGCCAAGGAGGACCCAAAAACATTCAGTACTTC. Translated: CASSQGGPKNIQYF.

This clone has a handful of counts. This chain uses TRBV30 with TRBJ1-1; D unclear. Germline V gives CDR1 GTSNPN, CDR2 SVGIG (reference sequence). CDR3 length equals 13 residues. Trimming shortened V by 5 bases and J by 1 base, and 11 bases separated the two germline ends. This CDR3 is CAWSTGTNTEAFF. CDR3 DNA sequence: TGTGCCTGGTCGACGGGAACGAACACTGAAGCTTTCTTT.

V gene TRBV29-1 combines with J gene TRBJ2-7; D may be TRBD1 (6 bases). This CDR3 is built from 13 residues. V lost 2 bases to trimming and J lost 2 bases, with 10 bases between them. CDR1 and CDR2 (germline): SQVTM, ANQGSEA. The CDR3 region has the DNA TGCAGCGTTGAAAACCGGGACACCTACGAGCAGTACTTC. Protein product: CSVENRDTYEQYF.

This sequence joins TRBV4-1 and TRBJ1-1, with TRBD1 matching over 8 bases. Germline V gene sequence: CDR1 MGHRA, CDR2 YSYEKL. J was trimmed by 1 base and V by 0 bases; bases with no gene match: 1. CDR3 length: 15 amino acids. The CDR3 sequence: CASSQDDRGNTEAFF. The CDR3, as DNA: TGCGCCAGCAGCCAAGATGACAGGGGGAACACTGAAGCTTTCTTT.

The chain combines TRBV1 with TRBJ1-5; TRBD1, as called in the table, went unchecked against the DNA. TRBV1 represents a pseudogene. This CDR3 has 16 amino acids. The CDR3 reads CTSSPRTGDSNQPQHF. Written as DNA, the CDR3 is TGCACCAGCAGCCCGAGGACAGGCGATAGCAATCAGCCCCAGCATTTT.

This chain joins TRBV5-6 and TRBJ2-7; the match to TRBD1 covers 9 bases. Germline V lookup: CDR1 SGHDT, CDR2 YYEEEE. The J segment lost 0 bases and the V segment lost 9 bases, leaving 4 bases of the junction unmatched. This CDR3 is 13 amino acids long. In DNA, the CDR3 is TGTGCCACCTGGGGACAGGGCTCCTACGAGCAGTACTTC. It is translated as CATWGQGSYEQYF.